Below are 28 T cell receptor beta chains sequenced from a single sample in a study of blood T cell repertoires in COVID-19. Sequencing used immunoSEQ multiplex PCR; TCRdb keeps in-frame clones, though not all of them. The sample has about 160,000 clones, 85% to 90% seen once. What was sequenced was peripheral blood. These receptors all stem from a man between 50 and 59 years old with active or convalescent COVID-19.

The chain carries TRBV4-2 and TRBJ2-2; 8 positions agree with TRBD2. CDR3 length: 16 amino acids. Germline CDR1 LGHNA, CDR2 YNFKEQ. With 1 base clipped from V and 0 bases from J, the junction kept 1 base outside the gene matches. This chain's CDR3 is CASSQGLASNTGELFF. The CDR3 DNA reads TGTGCCAGCAGCCAAGGACTAGCGTCGAACACCGGGGAGCTGTTTTTT.

The V call is TRBV6-5, the J call TRBJ2-1, with a tentative D call TRBD1 (6 bases). Between the trimmed V and J ends, which lost 6 bases and 3 bases, there was a span of 15 bases. Germline V gene lookup returns CDR1 MNHEY and CDR2 SVGAGI. The CDR3 is made up of 15 amino acids. CDR3 sequence: CASSSGTPSYNEQFF. The CDR3 DNA reads as TGTGCCAGCAGCTCCGGGACACCAAGCTACAATGAGCAGTTCTTC.

This clone occurred a few times. The chain has TRBV11-3 and TRBJ2-1; TRBD1 might be the D (5 bases). Germline V lookup: CDR1 SGHNT, CDR2 YENEEA. This CDR3 has 15 residues. V lost 4 bases to trimming and J lost 8 bases, with 18 bases between them. CDR3: CASSSRPDSRDEQFF. The CDR3 DNA follows: TGTGCCAGCAGCTCCCGGCCGGATAGCAGGGATGAGCAGTTCTTC. The variable domain in full, completed from reference TRBV11-3 and TRBJ2-1, reads EAGVVQSPRYKIIEKKQPVAFWCNPISGHNTLYWYLQNLGQGPELLIRYENEEAVDDSQLPKDRFSAERLKGVDSTLKIQPAELGDSAVYLCASSSRPDSRDEQFFGPGTRLTVL.

This chain links TRBV24-1 with TRBJ1-5; D may be TRBD1 (6 bases). V was cut by 2 bases and J by 2 bases, with 12 bases left in between. CDR1 is KGHDR, CDR2 SFDVKD, per germline. CDR3 length: 16 amino acids. CDR3 amino acids: CATSDSSQGGNQPQHF. The CDR3 DNA is TGTGCCACCAGTGATTCCTCACAGGGTGGCAATCAGCCCCAGCATTTT.

This rearrangement joins TRBV5-4 to TRBJ2-5, with D possibly being TRBD1 (7 bases). Germline V gene lookup returns CDR1 SGHNT and CDR2 YYREEE (reference sequence). CDR3 size: 13 residues. V was pared by 6 bases and J by 3 bases, with 12 bases between. DNA for the CDR3: TGTGCCAGCACCTCAGGGGGGAAAGAGACCCAGTACTTC. Protein product: CASTSGGKETQYF. Based on the CDR3 plus reference TRBV5-4 and TRBJ2-5, the full variable domain is ETGVTQSPTHLIKTRGQQVTLRCSSQSGHNTVSWYQQALGQGPQFIFQYYREEENGRGNFPPRFSGLQFPNYSSELNVNALELDDSALYLCASTSGGKETQYFGPGTRLLVL.

This chain joins TRBV24-1 and TRBJ1-1, with TRBD1 matching over 8 bases. Germline CDR1 KGHDR, CDR2 SFDVKD. The CDR3 has 15 residues. The junction had 5 bases not matched to a gene; V was cut back by 6 bases and J by 0 bases. CDR3 protein: CATSIGQGLNTEAFF. CDR3 nucleotide sequence: TGTGCCACCAGTATAGGACAGGGCCTGAACACTGAAGCTTTCTTT.

This chain uses TRBV2 with TRBJ2-5; no clear D gene. The V end was cut by 5 bases, the J end by 3 bases, with 10 bases between. CDR1 SNHLY and CDR2 FYNNEI come from the germline V gene. CDR3 length: 13 amino acids. The CDR3 DNA is TGTGCCAGCAGTCTCCTGGGCGAAGAGACCCAGTACTTC. Protein sequence: CASSLLGEETQYF.

This chain connects TRBV4-2 to TRBJ1-3; no clear D gene. Germline-derived CDR1 and CDR2 are LGHNA and YNFKEQ. Between the trimmed V and J ends, which lost 0 bases and 3 bases, there was a span of 9 bases. The CDR3 spans 15 residues. This chain's CDR3 is CASSQEWRVGNTIYF. In DNA form, the CDR3 reads TGTGCCAGCAGCCAAGAATGGAGGGTTGGAAACACCATATATTTT.

Regarding this clone: One end of the junction fails to match germline, which may point to a read error. The CDR3 DNA follows: TGTGCCAGTAGTATCGGCAGTAATAGCAATCAACCCCAGCATTTT. Amino acid sequence: CASSIGSNSNQPQHF. The chain links TRBV19 to TRBJ1-5; D not certain. The CDR3 contains 15 residues. The germline CDR1 and CDR2 sequences are LNHDA and SQIVND (reference sequence).

Concerning this clone itself: A read error may produce the germline difference seen at one junction end. CDR3 amino acids: CASSLGSNNEQFF. CDR3 DNA sequence: TGTGCCAGCAGTTTGGGCTCCAACAATGAGCAGTTCTTC. This sequence joins TRBV12-3 or TRBV12-4 and TRBJ2-1; D remains ambiguous. The CDR3 has 13 residues.

The chain is built from TRBV6-5 and TRBJ2-7; D perhaps matches TRBD2 (6 bases). V shed 2 bases and J shed 2 bases, with 16 bases lying between them. Germline V lookup: CDR1 MNHEY, CDR2 SVGAGI. The CDR3 runs 16 residues. CDR3 sequence: CASSYGSEGTTYEQYF. CDR3 coding DNA: TGTGCCAGCAGTTACGGATCGGAGGGGACGACCTACGAGCAGTACTTC.

Written as DNA, the CDR3 is TGTGCCAGTAGTATCGTTCTGTTAAATGAAAAACTGTTTTTT. The encoded protein is CASSIVLLNEKLFF. This sequence joins TRBV19 and TRBJ1-4; no clear D. V gave up 3 bases and J gave up 5 bases, with 10 bases separating them. From germline, CDR1 is LNHDA and CDR2 SQIVND (reference sequence). CDR3 length: 14 residues.

The chain joins TRBV3-1 (or the pseudogene TRBV3-2) to TRBJ1-1; D gene ambiguous. The CDR3 has 13 residues. Germline V lookup: CDR1 LGHDT, CDR2 YNNKEL (reference sequence). Deletions cut 1 base from V and 9 bases from J, with 12 bases between. The CDR3 region is CASSQGRGTKAFF. The CDR3 DNA is TGTGCCAGCAGCCAAGGTCGCGGAACCAAAGCTTTCTTT.

V and J are TRBV2 and TRBJ1-1; 8 nucleotides match TRBD1. CDR3 length: 17 residues. J lost 0 bases, V lost 6 bases, and 12 bases had no gene match. Germline V gene data show CDR1 as SNHLY and CDR2 as FYNNEI. The CDR3 DNA reads as TGTGCCAGCAGAGATTTCTTCATGGACAGGGTGAACACTGAAGCTTTCTTT. This sequence encodes CASRDFFMDRVNTEAFF.

The CDR3 protein is CASSLGLEPTAFF. CDR3 DNA sequence: TGTGCCAGCAGCTTAGGCCTGGAGCCCACAGCTTTCTTT. The chain joins TRBV7-2 to TRBJ1-1; D gene unclear. V lost 1 base, J lost 10 bases, and 13 bases lay in between. This CDR3 is 13 amino acids long. Germline-derived CDR1 and CDR2 are SGHTA and FQGNSA. Based on the CDR3 plus reference TRBV7-2 and TRBJ1-1, the full variable domain is GAGVSQSPSNKVTEKGKDVELRCDPISGHTALYWYRQSLGQGLEFLIYFQGNSAPDKSGLPSDRFSAERTGGSVSTLTIQRTQQEDSAVYLCASSLGLEPTAFFGQGTRLTVV.

This rearrangement joins TRBV4-2 to TRBJ2-3, with TRBD2 identical over 13 bases. J gave up 5 bases and V 0 bases, and 11 bases lay outside the gene matches. This CDR3 is 19 amino acids long. In germline, CDR1 is LGHNA, CDR2 YNFKEQ. The CDR3 loop is CASSQERTGLAGAGDTQYF. The CDR3 DNA is TGTGCCAGCAGCCAAGAAAGGACAGGACTAGCGGGAGCCGGAGATACGCAGTATTTT.

This chain links TRBV19 with TRBJ2-3, with D perhaps matching TRBD1 (5 bases). The CDR3 length is 15 residues. Germline V gene sequence: CDR1 LNHDA, CDR2 SQIVND (reference sequence). V was shortened by 2 bases and J by 2 bases, with 11 bases between the two germline ends. In DNA, the CDR3 is TGTGCCAGTAGTATAAGGACAAGCTCCACAGATACGCAGTATTTT. Encoded protein: CASSIRTSSTDTQYF. Variable domain in full (rest from reference TRBV19 and TRBJ2-3): DGGITQSPKYLFRKEGQNVTLSCEQNLNHDAMYWYRQDPGQGLRLIYYSQIVNDFQKGDIAEGYSVSREKKESFPLTVTSAQKNPTAFYLCASSIRTSSTDTQYFGPGTRLTVL.

The rearrangement links TRBV6-6 to TRBJ2-2, with 10 bases lining up with TRBD2. V shed 7 bases, J shed 5 bases, and the junction held 13 bases outside the gene matches. CDR1 is MNHNY, CDR2 SVGAGI, per germline (reference sequence). The CDR3 runs to 17 residues. The CDR3 sequence is CASNRWLAGVGTGELFF. CDR3 nucleotides: TGTGCCAGCAATCGGTGGCTAGCGGGAGTCGGGACCGGGGAGCTGTTTTTT.

The gene calls are TRBV5-1 and TRBJ1-1; 8 bases match TRBD1. The V and J ends lost 5 bases and 2 bases, in that order; junction bases with no gene match: 5. Looked up from germline, CDR1 is SGHRS and CDR2 is YFSETQ. CDR3 length equals 14 residues. As DNA, the CDR3 is TGCGCCAGCAGAAACAGGGGGGGAAACACTGAAGCTTTCTTT. Amino acid sequence: CASRNRGGNTEAFF.

The V gene is TRBV27, the J gene TRBJ1-1; D is undetermined. There are 13 residues in the CDR3. The V and J ends lost 3 bases and 2 bases respectively, with 7 bases between them. CDR1 is MNHEY, CDR2 SMNVEV, per germline (reference sequence). The DNA for the CDR3 is TGTGCCAGCAGTTTGGCAACCAACACTGAAGCTTTCTTT. Amino acid sequence: CASSLATNTEAFF.

The rearrangement joins TRBV25-1 to TRBJ1-3; tentatively, D is TRBD1 (5 bases). V was cut by 8 bases and J by 4 bases, with 9 bases left in between. The CDR3 spans 12 residues. Germline CDR1 and CDR2: MGHDK and SYGVNS. CDR3: CASGGEGNTIYF. DNA for the CDR3: TGTGCCAGCGGAGGGGAAGGAAACACCATATATTTT. Drawing the rest from reference TRBV25-1 and TRBJ1-3, the complete variable domain is EADIYQTPRYLVIGTGKKITLECSQTMGHDKMYWYQQDPGMELHLIHYSYGVNSTEKGDLSSESTVSRIRTEHFPLTLESARPSHTSQYLCASGGEGNTIYFGEGSWLTVV.

This clone came up once. The chain employs TRBV24-1 and TRBJ2-5; perhaps TRBD2 as D (5 bases). CDR3 length: 13 amino acids. The V and J ends lost 3 bases and 5 bases respectively, with 9 bases between them. Germline lookup yields CDR1 KGHDR and CDR2 SFDVKD. The CDR3 nucleotides are TGTGCCACCAGTGATACGGGGTGGGAGACCCAGTACTTC. This gives the protein CATSDTGWETQYF.

The chain combines TRBV7-2 with TRBJ2-7; TRBD2 aligns across 11 bases. CDR3 length: 16 residues. Germline CDR1 SGHTA, CDR2 FQGNSA. Trimming cost V 5 bases and J 0 bases; bases outside gene matches: 6. This CDR3 reads CASSPGGTSGSYEQYF. As DNA, the CDR3 is TGTGCCAGCAGCCCAGGGGGGACTAGCGGCTCCTACGAGCAGTACTTC.

This clone has only a few counts. J is TRBJ2-3 and V is TRBV7-6; 7 bases map to TRBD2. Germline CDR1 and CDR2: SGHVS and FNYEAQ. Unmatched junction bases numbered 8, after V lost 5 bases and J lost 0 bases. There are 16 residues in the CDR3. The CDR3 protein is CASSQGGGESTDTQYF. As DNA, the CDR3 is TGTGCCAGCAGCCAGGGTGGGGGGGAGAGCACAGATACGCAGTATTTT.

The chain couples TRBV24-1 to TRBJ2-2; a weak D match, TRBD1 (5 bases). The CDR3 covers 13 residues. Germline lookup yields CDR1 KGHDR and CDR2 SFDVKD. V lost 4 bases and J 8 bases, leaving 10 bases between the germline ends. CDR3 in DNA: TGTGCCACCAGTGACCGGCGACAGGGGGAGCTGTTTTTT. This gives the protein CATSDRRQGELFF.

The genes are TRBV4-3 and TRBJ2-7; D possibly corresponds to TRBD2 (5 bases). The germline V gene has CDR1 LGHNA and CDR2 YSLEER. The CDR3 is made up of 13 amino acids. The germline V and J ends were trimmed by 0 bases and 6 bases, with 9 bases remaining between them. The CDR3 DNA sequence: TGCGCCAGCAGCCAAGAAACGGGGAGCGAGCAGTACTTC. Its protein product is CASSQETGSEQYF.

The CDR3, as DNA: TGTGCCAGCAGCGTAATCGGGAATTCACCCCTCCACTTT. Its protein product is CASSVIGNSPLHF. The chain recombines TRBV9 with TRBJ1-6; no definite D call. Deletions cut 1 base from V and 7 bases from J, with 6 bases between. Germline V gene lookup returns CDR1 SGDLS and CDR2 YYNGEE. The length of the CDR3 is 13 residues.

The rearrangement uses TRBV9 and TRBJ2-1; TRBD2 agrees at 8 bases. V dropped 0 bases and J dropped 3; count of bases not matched to a gene: 8. From germline, CDR1 is SGDLS and CDR2 YYNGEE. The CDR3 has 17 residues. This CDR3 is CASSVVGSGSIYNEQFF. CDR3 DNA: TGTGCCAGCAGCGTAGTAGGGAGCGGGAGTATCTACAATGAGCAGTTCTTC.